This entry is about one T cell receptor beta chain. Its cognate antigen has yet to be identified. No much larger clone is present one base from it, and per-base qualities are unavailable. The data were obtained in a study of OX40 agonist ivuxolimab in advanced cancers. For the wider study: The costimulatory receptor OX40 (CD134) was targeted by ivuxolimab, a fully human IgG2 agonistic monoclonal antibody. Intravenous ivuxolimab was administered to patients every 2 weeks at six dose levels: 0.01, 0.1, 0.3, 1.5, 3 and 10 mg/kg. Among the approximately 50 dose-escalation patients, about 19 had hepatocellular carcinoma, roughly 15 melanoma, 9 renal cell carcinoma and 9 head and neck cancer. A male proportion of 82.7% and a mean age of approximately 61 years, ranging from 23 to 79, were recorded for the dose-escalation cohort. Patients were allowed to have had prior anti-PD-1, anti-PD-L1 or anti-CTLA-4 therapy, and around 41% of the dose-escalation patients had previously received checkpoint inhibitors. Partial responses occurred in three dose-escalation patients: two with cutaneous melanoma and one with hepatocellular carcinoma. The purpose of peripheral TCRbeta sequencing was to test whether ivuxolimab changed TCR sequence diversity and led to clonal T-cell expansion. The paper reports the monotherapy dose-escalation portion (N of about 47 patients) of the phase I ivuxolimab trial. General findings and caveats noted by the study authors: In partial responders in the 0.1-3.0 mg/kg groups, normalized peripheral clonal expansion was found to be among the lowest, especially among CD8+ T cells. Low levels of normalized T-cell clonal expansion were also seen in some nonresponding patients. At doses from 0.1 to 3.0 mg/kg, clonal expansion was seen in both CD4+ and CD8+ blood T cells between baseline and week 6. After ivuxolimab, CD8+ T cells had more expanded clones than CD4+ T cells on average. The antigen specificity of the clonally expanded peripheral T cells was not determined.

For sequencing of the TCRbeta CDR3 region, genomic DNA was extracted from the sorted cells. The immunoSEQ Assay was used to sequence the TCRbeta CDR3 regions. Drawn from immuneACCESS, this table holds only the in-frame rearrangements with V and J called that TCRdb kept. Clones are partly lost; checked studies trace under half to an unresolved V gene and leave the rest unexplained. The table for this sample lists some 100,000 clones; around 91% of them were counted only once. The ten largest clonotypes hold around 0.16% of the sample. The CDR3 starts with the cysteine, ends with the phenylalanine, and has 15 residues. The retained sequence is limited to the CDR3, 45 bases, with the frame set at the first base. CDR1 ENHRY and CDR2 SYGVKD are derived from the germline V gene. Trimming at the junction amounts to 5 bases on V and 0 bases on J, and the germline ends lie 11 bases apart. Patients with autoimmune disease history or receiving systemic immunosuppression were excluded from the trial. Peripheral blood for TCR sequencing was collected from all dose cohorts at baseline, on cycle 4 day 1, and on cycle 7 day 1. Samples were obtained from an open-label, multicenter, first-in-human phase I dose-escalation trial of ivuxolimab. Adults with locally advanced or metastatic melanoma, renal cell, hepatocellular, or head and neck squamous cell carcinoma were enrolled in the trial. CD4+ and CD8+ T cells were sorted separately from peripheral blood before TCR sequencing.

The sample consisted of CD4+ or CD8+ T cells sorted from blood, taken in a trial of the OX40 agonist ivuxolimab. Recombination joined TRBV10-3 with TRBJ1-3; the D gene is not confidently resolved. The sequence derives from an adult with an advanced solid tumor such as melanoma, head and neck, liver or kidney cancer. CDR3 protein: CAISHGINSGNTIYF. The bases read TGTGCCATCAGTCATGGGATCAACTCTGGAAACACCATATATTTT.